This T cell receptor beta chain is drawn from a study of vaccination and CD4 T cells after COVID-19. Documented time point: late sampling 161 to 241 days after vaccination in three convalescent patients. Sample treatment: roughly 10-day PBMC culture with coronavirus spike peptide pools or control peptides (ViraFEST assay). This CDR3 comprises 13 residues. Germline V lookup: CDR1 MNHEY, CDR2 SVGEGT. Trimming removed 7 bases from V and 4 bases from J; junction bases left unmatched: 5. This clonotype was picked up a small number of times. Antigen: not known. The Oncomine TCR Beta short-read assay sequenced DNA from cultured CD4+ T cells. TCRdb redid the calling of the PCR reads with MiXCR, one entry per CDR3 protein. This sample yields about 25,000 distinct CDR3 sequences, of which roughly 31% are seen a single time; 7.1% belongs to the top ten.

This receptor was taken from a human donor who had recovered from COVID-19. The chain uses TRBV6-2 or TRBV6-3 and TRBJ2-7; 9 bases map to TRBD2. The sequences come from CD4+ T cells from blood, cultured in vitro, collected about 7 months after SARS-CoV-2 vaccination. DNA of the CDR3: TGTGCCAGCATCTTTGCGGGAGGGTACGAGCAGTACTTC. Translating it yields CASIFAGGYEQYF.